The 21 T cell receptor beta chains in this list originate from one sample, sequenced in a study of spatial heterogeneity in lung cancer. Each CDR3 protein gets one entry after TCRdb re-called the 5' RACE reads with MiXCR. The sample includes about 28,000 distinct CDR3 sequences, about 7% of them seen just once. Their cognate antigens are unknown. Study-wide findings and caveats: Tumoral mutation counts were tracked by counts of expanded intratumoral alpha and beta TCRs.

The sample's time point: sample taken at primary tumor resection. The starting material was lung tumor tissue, obtained at surgery. The receptors were sampled from a male donor with early-stage non-small cell lung cancer.

This clonotype was seen at least ten times. This chain uses TRBV20-1 with TRBJ1-2; unclear D gene. This CDR3 spans 12 amino acids. CDR1 and CDR2 from the germline V gene are DFQATT and SNEGSKA (reference sequence). Trimming left V 3 bases short and J 3 bases short, with 8 bases between. CDR3 sequence reads: CSASLVDYGYTF. The CDR3 DNA sequence: TGCAGTGCTAGTTTGGTTGACTATGGCTACACCTTC.

Only a few counts were recorded for this clonotype. V gene TRBV9 combines with J gene TRBJ2-7; D unresolved. Germline lookup yields CDR1 SGDLS and CDR2 YYNGEE. This CDR3 has 13 amino acids. V lost 4 bases to trimming and J lost 3 bases, with 11 bases between them. The CDR3 nucleotides are TGTGCCAGCAGCTCCCCCGTTGGCTACGAGCAGTACTTC. Translation: CASSSPVGYEQYF. Full variable domain (rest looked up from reference TRBV9 and TRBJ2-7): DSGVTQTPKHLITATGQRVTLRCSPRSGDLSVYWYQQSLDQGLQFLIQYYNGEERAKGNILERFSAQQFPDLHSELNLSSLELGDSALYFCASSSPVGYEQYFGPGTRLTVT.

The CDR3 loop is CASSVGLGNQPQHF. CDR3 nucleotide sequence: TGTGCCAGCAGCGTAGGTCTGGGCAATCAGCCCCAGCATTTT. This chain uses TRBV9 with TRBJ1-5; unclear D gene. The ends were cut back, 0 bases at V and 2 bases at J, with 6 bases in the middle. This CDR3 is built from 14 residues. Germline V gene sequence: CDR1 SGDLS, CDR2 YYNGEE.

This clonotype was detected many times. This rearrangement joins TRBV20-1 to TRBJ1-4; no definite D call. Deletions cut 0 bases from V and 6 bases from J, with 11 bases between. Germline CDR1 is DFQATT and CDR2 is SNEGSKA (reference sequence). CDR3 size: 14 residues. In nucleotides, the CDR3 is TGCAGTGCTAGAGAGGGGTTGATTGATGAAAAACTGTTTTTT. It codes for CSAREGLIDEKLFF.

This clonotype has just a few counts. This chain connects TRBV7-4 to TRBJ1-2; D possibly corresponds to TRBD1 (5 bases). This CDR3 has 16 amino acids. Germline V CDR1 and CDR2: SGHVT, SQSDAQ. V shed 4 bases and J shed 4 bases, with 19 bases lying between them. Here the CDR3 reads CASSSVTVCQIYGYTF. In nucleotides, the CDR3 is TGTGCCAGCAGCTCGGTGACAGTTTGCCAAATCTATGGCTACACCTTC. Looking up the rest from reference TRBV7-4 and TRBJ1-2 gives the full variable domain: GAGVSQSPRYKVAKRGRDVALRCDSISGHVTLYWYRQTLGQGSEVLTYSQSDAQRDKSGRPSGRFSAERPERSVSTLKIQRTEQGDSAVYLCASSSVTVCQIYGYTFGSGTRLTVV.

This clonotype was seen ten or more times. The chain employs TRBV7-2 and TRBJ1-6; D unresolved. V was cut by 5 bases and J by 8 bases, with 10 bases left in between. Per germline, CDR1 SGHTA and CDR2 FQGNSA. The CDR3 sequence is 13 residues long. The CDR3 spells CASSTRRDSPLHF. The CDR3 DNA is TGTGCCAGCAGCACCAGGAGGGATTCACCCCTCCACTTT.

This clonotype was counted ten times or more. The chain links TRBV4-3 to TRBJ2-3; no clear D gene. Trimming removed 0 bases from V and 4 bases from J, with 8 bases in between. Per the germline V gene, CDR1 is LGHNA and CDR2 is YSLEER. The CDR3 is made up of 14 amino acids. In DNA, the CDR3 is TGCGCCAGCAGCCAAGAATTGGGCTCAGATACGCAGTATTTT. Translating gives CASSQELGSDTQYF.

The chain couples TRBV5-1 to TRBJ2-5; the D is unclear. The V gene's germline CDR1 is SGHRS and CDR2 YFSETQ. The CDR3 loop spans 12 amino acids. V dropped 2 bases and J dropped 2 bases, with 4 bases sitting between them. The CDR3 sequence is CASSFSQETQYF. In DNA, the CDR3 is TGCGCCAGCAGCTTCAGTCAAGAGACCCAGTACTTC.

This clonotype appeared a few times. CDR3 protein: CASSYGGSGANVLTF. CDR3 nucleotide sequence: TGTGCCAGCAGTTACGGGGGCTCTGGGGCCAACGTCCTGACTTTC. The rearrangement links TRBV6-6 to TRBJ2-6, with D perhaps given as TRBD1 or TRBD2 (5 bases each). The V gene lost 2 bases and the J gene lost 0 bases, with 5 bases spanning the gap. Germline CDR1 MNHNY, CDR2 SVGAGI (reference sequence). The CDR3 runs 15 residues.

This clonotype was seen ten or more times. The chain employs TRBV20-1 and TRBJ2-3; D could derive from TRBD1 or TRBD2 (6 bases each). The CDR3 contains 14 residues. Germline CDR1 is DFQATT and CDR2 is SNEGSKA (reference sequence). The V and J ends lost 1 base and 6 bases respectively, with 14 bases between them. CDR3 region: CSARVGPGADTQYF. The DNA of the CDR3 is TGCAGTGCTAGAGTGGGGCCGGGGGCGGATACGCAGTATTTT.

Ten or more counts support this clonotype. This sequence joins TRBV10-3 and TRBJ2-1; 15 bases align to TRBD2. The CDR3 has 16 residues. CDR1 ENHRY and CDR2 SYGVKD come from the germline V gene. V shed 6 bases, J shed 7 bases, and the junction held 7 bases outside the gene matches. CDR3 amino acids: CAIRGLAGGYNNEQFF. For the CDR3, the DNA is TGTGCCATCAGGGGACTAGCGGGGGGCTATAATAATGAGCAGTTCTTC.

This clonotype was counted ten times or more. The chain combines TRBV28 with TRBJ1-2; possible D gene TRBD1, 6 bases. Trimming took 7 bases from V and 0 from J, leaving 12 bases between them. This CDR3 contains 14 residues. The germline V gene encodes CDR1 MDHEN and CDR2 SYDVKM. CDR3 bases: TGTGCCAGCATCTTGACAGGTACTAACTATGGCTACACCTTC. As protein: CASILTGTNYGYTF.

This clonotype was detected only a few times. V and J are TRBV4-2 and TRBJ2-3; D gene unclear. CDR1 and CDR2 (germline): LGHNA, YNFKEQ. This CDR3 comprises 12 residues. Trimming took 0 bases from V and 7 from J, leaving 5 bases between them. CDR3 sequence: CASSQDRNTQYF. CDR3 nucleotides: TGTGCCAGCAGCCAAGACAGAAATACGCAGTATTTT.

With regard to this clonotype: A read error may account for a junction end that differs from germline. The gene calls are TRBV15 and TRBJ2-3, with D possibly TRBD2 on 5 matching bases. This CDR3 has 18 residues. CDR1 is LNHNV, CDR2 YYDKDF, per germline (reference sequence). Here the CDR3 reads CATSGLLGHPIPTHTQYF. In DNA, the CDR3 is TGTGCCACCAGCGGCCTACTAGGGCACCCGATTCCCACACATACGCAGTATTTT.

This chain joins TRBV11-1 and TRBJ1-3; D gene ambiguous. CDR1 is SGHAT, CDR2 FQDESV, per germline (reference sequence). The CDR3 extends over 15 amino acids. V was pared by 5 bases and J by 0 bases, with 11 bases between. In DNA form, the CDR3 reads TGTGCCAGCAGCCCAAGAGGATCCTCTGGAAACACCATATATTTT. Translating gives CASSPRGSSGNTIYF. Complete variable domain (other parts from reference TRBV11-1 and TRBJ1-3): EAEVAQSPRYKITEKSQAVAFWCDPISGHATLYWYRQILGQGPELLVQFQDESVVDDSQLPKDRFSAERLKGVDSTLKIQPAELGDSAMYLCASSPRGSSGNTIYFGEGSWLTVV.

This clonotype occurred many times. CDR3 in DNA: TGCGCCAGCAGCTTGGCCGGGACCCCGAATGAAAAACTGTTTTTT. It is translated as CASSLAGTPNEKLFF. The J gene is TRBJ1-4, the V gene TRBV5-1, with TRBD1 as a possible D gene (5 bases). Germline V gene data show CDR1 as SGHRS and CDR2 as YFSETQ. The CDR3 length is 15 residues. V was shortened by 0 bases and J by 5 bases, with 11 bases between the two germline ends.

This clonotype has a handful of counts. The chain combines TRBV6-5 with TRBJ1-5; no reliable D call. The CDR3 is 13 residues long. In germline, CDR1 is MNHEY, CDR2 SVGAGI. V gave up 4 bases and J gave up 3 bases, with 7 bases separating them. The CDR3: CASSLDPNQPQHF. The CDR3 DNA sequence: TGTGCCAGCAGTTTAGATCCCAATCAGCCCCAGCATTTT.

The chain couples TRBV4-2 to TRBJ2-5; the match to TRBD1 covers 11 bases. This CDR3 is built from 15 residues. The junction had 5 bases not matched to a gene; V was cut back by 3 bases and J by 5 bases. Germline CDR1 and CDR2: LGHNA and YNFKEQ. In DNA, the CDR3 is TGTGCCAGCAGCCAGGGGACAGGGGGACGGGAGACCCAGTACTTC. Its protein product is CASSQGTGGRETQYF.

The V call is TRBV4-3, the J call TRBJ2-2; 13 bases agree with TRBD2. Germline V lookup: CDR1 LGHNA, CDR2 YSLEER. Losses at the gene ends were 4 bases for V and 4 bases for J; bases not matched to a gene: 6. The CDR3 has 17 amino acids. The CDR3 region has the DNA TGCGCCAGCAGCCTTGGACTAGCGGGGGCCTCCACCGGGGAGCTGTTTTTT. Amino acid sequence: CASSLGLAGASTGELFF.

This clonotype was recorded many times. The DNA of the CDR3 is TGTGCCAGCAGCCCTCCCGGGGTCGGCGGAACCCAGTACTTC. This gives the protein CASSPPGVGGTQYF. V gene TRBV7-2 combines with J gene TRBJ2-5, with a tentative D call TRBD2 (5 bases). V lost 5 bases, J lost 8 bases, and 18 bases lay in between. The CDR3 consists of 14 residues. Germline V gives CDR1 SGHTA, CDR2 FQGNSA.

The chain carries TRBV29-1 and TRBJ2-5; 7 bases are a match to TRBD2. V trimming: 7 bases; J trimming: 2 bases; junction bases outside the gene matches: 7. The CDR3 is 13 residues long. Germline V gene data show CDR1 as SQVTM and CDR2 as ANQGSEA. As DNA, the CDR3 is TGCAGCGCCTCTCCGGGACTACAAGAGACCCAGTACTTC. This encodes CSASPGLQETQYF.